These 17 T cell receptor beta chains were all obtained from the same sample, sequenced in a study of shared clonotypes between healthy human individuals. Assay: immunoSEQ multiplex PCR; the TCRdb copy retains only in-frame clones and omits some. The table lists 470,000 or so clones, more than 65% of them singletons. The specimen sequenced was PBMCs. The receptors stem from a woman in her thirties or forties in good health. Some clones in this sample may be carry-over from other donors' samples.

The J gene is TRBJ2-3, the V gene TRBV6-6; 7 nucleotides agree with TRBD2. The CDR3 is 16 amino acids. V trimming: 7 bases; J trimming: 0 bases; junction bases outside the gene matches: 10. Germline V gene sequence: CDR1 MNHNY, CDR2 SVGAGI (reference sequence). CDR3 sequence reads: CASTLAQAGSTDTQYF. The CDR3 nucleotides read TGTGCCAGCACCCTAGCCCAAGCGGGAAGCACAGATACGCAGTATTTT.

This rearrangement joins TRBV29-1 to TRBJ2-5; D is possibly TRBD2 (5 bases). Germline V gives CDR1 SQVTM, CDR2 ANQGSEA. Trimming removed 4 bases from V and 0 bases from J, with 9 bases in between. This CDR3 has 13 amino acids. CDR3 sequence: CSVVRGNQETQYF. The CDR3, as DNA: TGCAGCGTTGTGAGAGGGAACCAAGAGACCCAGTACTTC.

Concerning this clone: Different DNA sequences within this sample yield the same CDR3. The chain combines TRBV9 with TRBJ2-7; 11 nucleotides align to TRBD1. The CDR3 loop spans 14 amino acids. The germline V gene encodes CDR1 SGDLS and CDR2 YYNGEE. J was trimmed by 4 bases and V by 3 bases; bases with no gene match: 3. The CDR3 loop is CASSAGTGGYEQYF. CDR3 in DNA: TGTGCCAGCAGCGCCGGGACAGGGGGGTACGAGCAGTACTTC.

The chain is built from TRBV28 and TRBJ1-1; D gene uncertain. This CDR3 is built from 18 residues. Per the germline V gene, CDR1 is MDHEN and CDR2 is SYDVKM. V lost 3 bases and J lost 1, with 21 bases in between. Here the CDR3 reads CASSFGQKGWITNTEAFF. The CDR3 coding sequence is TGTGCCAGCAGTTTTGGGCAGAAAGGGTGGATTACGAACACTGAAGCTTTCTTT. Drawing the rest from reference TRBV28 and TRBJ1-1, the complete variable domain is DVKVTQSSRYLVKRTGEKVFLECVQDMDHENMFWYRQDPGLGLRLIYFSYDVKMKEKGDIPEGYSVSREKKERFSLILESASTNQTSMYLCASSFGQKGWITNTEAFFGQGTRLTVV.

Note on this clone: This likely came from a read error, as a far larger clone is one base away. The CDR3 loop is CASSKNGQGTNVYTF. The DNA of the CDR3 is TGTGCCAGCAGTAAGAACGGACAGGGGACCAATGTCTACACCTTC. The V call is TRBV28, the J call TRBJ1-2, with 9 bases lining up with TRBD1. Germline CDR1 is MDHEN and CDR2 is SYDVKM. With V trimmed by 5 bases and J by 10 bases, 14 bases remained unmatched. This CDR3 has 15 amino acids.

With respect to this clone: One junction end disagrees with the germline gene, perhaps due to a read error. V is TRBV5-1 and J is TRBJ2-3; 7 nucleotides agree with TRBD2. The germline V gene encodes CDR1 SGHRS and CDR2 YFSETQ. The CDR3 is 13 residues long. The CDR3, as DNA: TGCGCCAGCAGCGCCAAAGGGGAGCGGGGCGGCGATTTT. Translated: CASSAKGERGGDF.

The chain links TRBV4-1 to TRBJ2-7, with 8 bases aligning to TRBD1. After removal of 4 bases from V and 7 bases from J, the junction contained 3 bases not matched to a gene. The CDR3 contains 12 residues. Germline assignment: CDR1 MGHRA and CDR2 YSYEKL. CDR3 sequence: CASSRTGSEQYF. The CDR3 DNA sequence: TGCGCCAGCAGCCGGACAGGGAGTGAGCAGTACTTC.

V is TRBV6-5 and J is TRBJ1-2; 7 bases are shared with TRBD1. The CDR3 contains 13 residues. The ends lost 5 bases at V and 8 bases at J; junction bases unmatched: 8. Germline lookup yields CDR1 MNHEY and CDR2 SVGAGI. CDR3 loop: CASSRDREYGYTF. CDR3 nucleotide sequence: TGTGCCAGCAGTAGGGACAGAGAATACGGCTACACCTTC.

CDR3 protein: CASSYREDSNQPQHF. The CDR3 coding sequence is TGTGCCAGCAGTTATCGGGAAGATAGCAATCAGCCCCAGCATTTT. The chain recombines TRBV6-8 with TRBJ1-5; D gene ambiguous. The CDR3 contains 15 residues. V lost 3 bases and J 0 bases, leaving 9 bases between the germline ends. In germline, CDR1 is MNHGY, CDR2 SAAAGT.

To note about this clone: Possible read error: a much larger clone is one base away. The rearrangement links TRBV9 to TRBJ1-2; D is unresolved. The CDR3 contains 13 residues. Germline V lookup: CDR1 SGDLS, CDR2 YYNGEE. CDR3 nucleotides: TGTGCCAGCAGCGGAAGTAAAAGCTATGTCTACACCTTC. This gives the protein CASSGSKSYVYTF.

This clone was counted a single time. A read error is the likely source, as a far larger clone sits one nucleotide away. The chain is built from TRBV29-1 and TRBJ2-5; 9 bases align to TRBD1. The closer fit of TRBJ2-7 to the DNA end suggests the J call may be wrong. CDR1 SQVTM and CDR2 ANQGSEA come from the germline V gene. The CDR3 runs to 13 residues. The chain's CDR3 is CRVGGQGVYEQYF. The CDR3 bases are TGCCGCGTGGGGGGACAGGGCGTATACGAGCAGTACTTC.

The chain links TRBV27 to TRBJ2-1, with 8 bases identical to TRBD1. The CDR3 is made up of 15 amino acids. The V and J ends lost 6 bases and 10 bases, in that order; junction bases with no gene match: 14. Germline V gene data show CDR1 as MNHEY and CDR2 as SMNVEV (reference sequence). The chain's CDR3 is CASRSAGGYQWEQFF. In nucleotides, the CDR3 is TGTGCCAGCAGATCGGCAGGGGGCTACCAATGGGAGCAGTTCTTC.

The chain joins TRBV4-1 to TRBJ2-4; TRBD1 matches at 7 bases. Germline loops: CDR1 MGHRA, CDR2 YSYEKL. CDR3 length: 17 amino acids. The junction had 11 bases not matched to a gene; V was cut back by 5 bases and J by 1 base. CDR3 region: CASSSILRGQAKNIQYF. CDR3 coding DNA: TGCGCCAGCAGCTCAATCTTGAGGGGGCAGGCCAAAAACATTCAGTACTTC.

A note on this clone: This likely came from a read error, as a far larger clone is one base away. Additional DNA sequences in this sample encode the identical CDR3. V is TRBV7-8 and J is TRBJ2-7; D is uncertain. V lost 3 bases, J lost 0 bases, and 12 bases lay in between. The CDR3 sequence is 15 residues long. Germline CDR1 is SGHVS and CDR2 is FQNEAQ. In DNA, the CDR3 is TGTGCCAGCAGCTTGGGTGGCCTCAGCTCCTACGAGCAGTACTTC. Residues: CASSLGGLSSYEQYF.

CDR3 DNA sequence: TGTGCCAGCAGCTCGACCCGACAGGCTAATTACGAGCAGTACTTC. Translating gives CASSSTRQANYEQYF. The chain joins TRBV7-9 to TRBJ2-7; tentatively, D is TRBD1 (6 bases). The germline CDR1 and CDR2 sequences are SEHNR and FQNEAQ (reference sequence). V lost 4 bases to trimming and J lost 4 bases, with 17 bases between them. The CDR3 has 15 amino acids.

For this clone: It is likely a read error: a sequence one base away is far more abundant. At the DNA level, this CDR3 is encoded by other sequences in the same sample as well. This sequence joins TRBV4-1 and TRBJ2-5; D is uncertain. This CDR3 region has 13 residues. Looked up from germline, CDR1 is MGHRA and CDR2 is YSYEKL. V was cut by 2 bases and J by 5 bases, with 9 bases left in between. The CDR3 sequence is CASSQRIEETQYF. In nucleotides, the CDR3 is TGCGCCAGCAGCCAAAGAATAGAGGAGACCCAGTACTTC.

For this clone: Other nucleotide sequences from this sample produce the same CDR3. The V gene is TRBV6-5, the J gene TRBJ2-1; D unresolved. V lost 4 bases and J lost 2, with 6 bases in between. Germline CDR1 reads MNHEY; CDR2 reads SVGAGI. The CDR3 covers 13 residues. The CDR3 loop is CASSLGPYNEQFF. The CDR3 nucleotides read TGTGCCAGCAGTTTAGGGCCCTACAATGAGCAGTTCTTC.